The clone carrying this TCR beta chain was counted a single time. Its matching antigen is unknown. The study ran the assay at deep level. The repertoire was sequenced with immunoSEQ multiplex PCR; TCRdb's copy has only in-frame clones and lacks some. The sample lists roughly 2.5 million clones, around 90% occurring once. Trimming took 8 bases from V and 3 from J, leaving 10 bases between them. Germline V gene data show CDR1 as ENHRY and CDR2 as SYGVKD. The CDR3 extends over 12 amino acids. This entry comes from a study of shared clonotypes between healthy human individuals. Study-wide background: Per-donor plates numbered three CD4 naive, three CD4 memory, two CD8 naive and one CD8 memory. Findings and caveats of the study: When compared with the clonotypes that were shared by all four sorted-subset donors, the non-shared clonotypes turned out to have lower generation probabilities.

Donors were healthy HIV-negative adults without recently reported acute infections or vaccinations. The chain is built from TRBV10-3 and TRBJ2-5, with D perhaps matching TRBD1 (6 bases). The receptor's source is a man aged 18 to 29 in good health. The sequenced sample consisted of naive CD4+ T cells sorted from blood. Subset indicated: CD45RA+ positively selected. The CDR3 here is CAIGGREETQYF. The CDR3 region has the DNA TGTGCCATCGGGGGCAGGGAAGAGACCCAGTACTTC.